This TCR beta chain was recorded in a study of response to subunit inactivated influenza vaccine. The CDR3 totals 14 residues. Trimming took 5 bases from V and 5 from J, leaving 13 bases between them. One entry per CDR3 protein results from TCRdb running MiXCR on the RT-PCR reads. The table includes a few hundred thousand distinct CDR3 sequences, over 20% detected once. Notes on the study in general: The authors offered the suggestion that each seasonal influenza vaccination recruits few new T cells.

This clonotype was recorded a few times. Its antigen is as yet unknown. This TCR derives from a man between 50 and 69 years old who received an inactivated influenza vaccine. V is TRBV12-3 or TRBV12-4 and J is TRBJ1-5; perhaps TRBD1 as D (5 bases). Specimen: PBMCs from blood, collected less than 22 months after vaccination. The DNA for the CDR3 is TGTGCCAGCAGTCTCGGGACCAGGTATCAGCCCCAGCATTTT. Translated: CASSLGTRYQPQHF.